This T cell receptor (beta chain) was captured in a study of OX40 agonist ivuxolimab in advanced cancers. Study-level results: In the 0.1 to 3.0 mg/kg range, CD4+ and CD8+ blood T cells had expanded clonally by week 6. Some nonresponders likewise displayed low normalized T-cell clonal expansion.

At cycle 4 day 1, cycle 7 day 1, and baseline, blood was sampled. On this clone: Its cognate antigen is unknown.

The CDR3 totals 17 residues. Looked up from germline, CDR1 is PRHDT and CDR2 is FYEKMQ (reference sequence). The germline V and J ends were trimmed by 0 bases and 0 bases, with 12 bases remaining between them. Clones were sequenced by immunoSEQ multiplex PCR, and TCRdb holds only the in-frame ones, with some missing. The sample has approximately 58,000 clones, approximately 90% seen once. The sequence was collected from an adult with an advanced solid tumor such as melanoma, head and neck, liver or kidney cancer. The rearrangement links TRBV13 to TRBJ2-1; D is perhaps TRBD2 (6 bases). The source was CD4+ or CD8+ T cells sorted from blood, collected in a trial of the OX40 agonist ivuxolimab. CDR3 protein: CASSLGWAGSSYNEQFF. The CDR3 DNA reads TGTGCCAGCAGCTTAGGTTGGGCGGGGAGCTCCTACAATGAGCAGTTCTTC.